The 18 T cell receptor beta chains below were found in one sample sequenced in a study of cytomegalovirus exposure and HLA in healthy donors. The study ran its PCR with 60 Vbeta and 13 Jbeta primers. Some clones are missing from TCRdb's copy, which holds only in-frame ones; the method was immunoSEQ multiplex PCR. The data hold a few hundred thousand clones, with 72% observed a single time. The source material was PBMCs. The source is a female donor in good health and CMV-seronegative.

The genes are TRBV29-1 and TRBJ1-1; 7 bases map to TRBD1. Germline CDR1 reads SQVTM; CDR2 reads ANQGSEA. The length of the CDR3 is 12 residues. With 8 bases clipped from V and 2 bases from J, the junction kept 5 bases outside the gene matches. The DNA for the CDR3 is TGCAGCCATAGACAGGGAAACACTGAAGCTTTCTTT. This codes for CSHRQGNTEAFF.

Here the CDR3 reads CASSQLAGSNEQFF. The CDR3 coding sequence is TGCGCCAGCAGCCAACTAGCGGGCTCCAATGAGCAGTTCTTC. This chain uses TRBV4-1 with TRBJ2-1, with 8 bases matching TRBD2. Germline CDR1 MGHRA, CDR2 YSYEKL. V lost 2 bases to trimming and J lost 6 bases; unmatched junction nucleotides: 3. This CDR3 region has 14 residues.

This chain connects TRBV28 to TRBJ1-5; D is perhaps TRBD1 (6 bases). The V end lost 1 base, the J end lost 0 bases, and 13 bases lay between the germline ends. The germline V gene has CDR1 MDHEN and CDR2 SYDVKM. The CDR3 consists of 17 residues. The chain's CDR3 is CASSLLGTPYSNQPQHF. CDR3 nucleotide sequence: TGTGCCAGCAGTTTATTAGGGACACCGTATAGCAATCAGCCCCAGCATTTT.

The CDR3: CASSPGLAYETQYF. The CDR3 nucleotides read TGTGCCAGCAGCCCGGGACTAGCCTACGAGACCCAGTACTTC. The chain employs TRBV2 and TRBJ2-5; 9 positions agree with TRBD2. The CDR3 loop spans 14 amino acids. Trimming took 6 bases from V and 5 from J; bases not matched to a gene: 7. The V gene's germline CDR1 is SNHLY and CDR2 FYNNEI.

The chain joins TRBV10-2 to TRBJ1-2, with TRBD1 matching 8 bases. J gave up 13 bases and V 0 bases, and 10 bases lay outside the gene matches. Germline lookup yields CDR1 WSHSY and CDR2 SAAADI. CDR3 length equals 14 residues. Here the CDR3 reads CASSESYDRGSSTF. The CDR3 DNA reads TGCGCCAGCAGTGAGTCCTATGACAGGGGATCTAGCACCTTC.

The V gene is TRBV4-1, the J gene TRBJ2-1; 13 bases map to TRBD2. The length of the CDR3 is 16 residues. CDR1 and CDR2 (germline): MGHRA, YSYEKL. After removal of 3 bases from V and 9 bases from J, the junction contained 8 bases not matched to a gene. The CDR3 spells CASSHATTSGRVEQFF. The CDR3 DNA reads as TGCGCCAGCAGCCATGCTACTACTAGCGGGAGGGTTGAGCAGTTCTTC.

This chain uses TRBV10-3 with TRBJ1-1, with 7 bases lining up with TRBD1. The V and J ends lost 4 bases and 1 base, in that order; junction bases with no gene match: 3. Per the germline V gene, CDR1 is ENHRY and CDR2 is SYGVKD. The CDR3 totals 14 residues. The CDR3 region has the DNA TGTGCCATCAGTGTACGACAGGGGAACACTGAAGCTTTCTTT. Translated: CAISVRQGNTEAFF.

This clone was detected only a few times. The chain links TRBV9 to TRBJ1-1; 7 nucleotides match TRBD1. Germline V gene lookup returns CDR1 SGDLS and CDR2 YYNGEE. There are 12 residues in the CDR3. V lost 3 bases to trimming and J lost 4 bases; unmatched junction nucleotides: 0. CDR3 protein: CASSAGGTEAFF. The CDR3 DNA reads TGTGCCAGCAGCGCAGGGGGCACTGAAGCTTTCTTT.

This clone was counted once. The V gene is TRBV9, the J gene TRBJ2-3; 8 positions match TRBD2. The CDR3 has 16 amino acids. CDR1 and CDR2 (germline): SGDLS, YYNGEE. Losses at the gene ends were 2 bases for V and 0 bases for J; bases not matched to a gene: 5. The CDR3 DNA reads as TGTGCCAGCAGCGTTCGGAGCGGGAGAAGCACAGATACGCAGTATTTT. Translation gives CASSVRSGRSTDTQYF.

The CDR3 protein is CASSFRNTEAFF. CDR3 DNA sequence: TGTGCCAGCAGTTTTCGGAACACTGAAGCTTTCTTT. The chain has TRBV28 and TRBJ1-1; no definite D call. Germline loops: CDR1 MDHEN, CDR2 SYDVKM. The CDR3 length is 12 residues. The V end lost 3 bases, the J end lost 1 base, and 3 bases lay between the germline ends.

The CDR3 reads CASSSQGASTEAFF. The CDR3 nucleotides are TGTGCCAGCAGCTCACAGGGGGCGAGTACTGAAGCTTTCTTT. The chain combines TRBV7-8 with TRBJ1-1; 9 bases are shared with TRBD1. V trimming: 4 bases; J trimming: 5 bases; junction bases outside the gene matches: 5. The germline V gene has CDR1 SGHVS and CDR2 FQNEAQ. The CDR3 extends over 14 amino acids.

As DNA, the CDR3 is TGCGCCAGCAGCCAAGATCTGACTAGCGGGCGGGAGACCCAGTACTTC. It codes for CASSQDLTSGRETQYF. The chain employs TRBV4-1 and TRBJ2-5; TRBD2 matches 10 bases. The V and J ends lost 0 bases and 5 bases, in that order; junction bases with no gene match: 6. The CDR3 length is 16 residues. In germline, CDR1 is MGHRA, CDR2 YSYEKL.

V and J are TRBV6-5 and TRBJ2-7; no clear D gene. Germline CDR1 MNHEY, CDR2 SVGAGI. Between the trimmed V and J ends, which lost 2 bases and 0 bases, there was a span of 14 bases. The CDR3 length is 16 residues. The CDR3 sequence: CASSYARATSSYEQYF. The CDR3 coding sequence is TGTGCCAGCAGTTACGCTCGAGCGACGAGCTCCTACGAGCAGTACTTC.

The chain employs TRBV5-1 and TRBJ2-2; D is unresolved. This CDR3 has 14 amino acids. In germline, CDR1 is SGHRS, CDR2 YFSETQ. Trimming took off 0 bases at V and 4 bases at J, with 7 bases between the two ends. CDR3 residues: CASSLVASTGELFF. CDR3 in DNA: TGCGCCAGCAGCTTGGTGGCTTCCACCGGGGAGCTGTTTTTT.

The chain employs TRBV7-9 and TRBJ2-7; the D is unclear. The CDR3 contains 12 residues. From germline, CDR1 is SEHNR and CDR2 FQNEAQ (reference sequence). Trimming took off 1 base at V and 7 bases at J, with 8 bases between the two ends. Here the CDR3 reads CASSLGAAEQYF. The CDR3 nucleotides are TGTGCCAGCAGCTTAGGGGCAGCAGAGCAGTACTTC.

V is TRBV7-9 and J is TRBJ2-7, with 8 bases that match TRBD2. The CDR3 runs to 14 residues. J gave up 2 bases and V 1 base, and 1 base lay outside the gene matches. Germline CDR1 is SEHNR and CDR2 is FQNEAQ (reference sequence). The CDR3 protein is CASSLGTSPYEQYF. As DNA, the CDR3 is TGTGCCAGCAGCTTAGGGACTAGCCCCTACGAGCAGTACTTC.

The chain uses TRBV5-4 and TRBJ2-6; weak D call: TRBD1 (5 bases). Germline CDR1 and CDR2: SGHNT and YYREEE (reference sequence). Trimming removed 2 bases from V and 0 bases from J, with 9 bases in between. The CDR3 consists of 16 residues. CDR3 residues: CASSFRESSGANVLTF. CDR3 DNA: TGTGCCAGCAGCTTCAGGGAAAGCTCTGGGGCCAACGTCCTGACTTTC.

This rearrangement joins TRBV6-1 to TRBJ2-3; 9 positions match TRBD2. The trim removed 2 bases at V and 2 bases at J, leaving 5 bases unmatched. The CDR3 is 16 residues long. CDR1 and CDR2 from the germline V gene are MNHNS and SASEGT. CDR3 amino acids: CASSEFEREATDTQYF. CDR3 nucleotides: TGTGCCAGCAGTGAATTTGAGCGGGAGGCCACAGATACGCAGTATTTT.